This entry is about one TCR beta chain. The data were produced by immunoSEQ multiplex PCR, yet TCRdb's version contains in-frame clones alone and is incomplete. The sample holds almost 20,000 clones, roughly four fifths seen once. V shed 1 base and J 4 bases; nucleotides not matched to a gene: 11. The length of the CDR3 is 17 residues. In germline, CDR1 is SGDLS, CDR2 YYNGEE. This sample stems from a study of sequential checkpoint blockade in melanoma. Overall study context: Arm A got nivolumab then ipilimumab; arm B the reverse, 1:1.

Treatment indicated: randomized to nivolumab then ipilimumab (arm A) or the reverse (arm B). Live CD3+CD8+ CD19− CD56− cells were sorted from PBMCs. This sequence joins TRBV9 and TRBJ2-5; 9 nucleotides line up with TRBD2. This sequence was found in a human donor with melanoma. The material was CD8+ T cells sorted from blood (inferred from file names), obtained from a patient given nivolumab and ipilimumab in sequence. Here the CDR3 DNA reads TGTGCCAGCAGCGTAAGATTTGCGGCGGGGGGGGGAGAGACCCAGTACTTC. Its translation: CASSVRFAAGGGETQYF.